This T cell receptor beta chain was captured by sequencing in a study of blood T cell repertoires in COVID-19. Study overall: From the United States, Italy and Spain came samples of acute and convalescent COVID-19. In each case, the material was cDNA or gDNA derived from T cells, B-cell-depleted T cells, or PBMCs.

The length of the CDR3 is 13 residues. From germline, CDR1 is SEHNR and CDR2 FQNEAQ (reference sequence). V was clipped by 10 bases and J by 3 bases, with 12 bases between them. Repertoires were generated with immunoSEQ multiplex PCR, while TCRdb's copy carries only in-frame clones and drops some. The table has about 89,000 clones, about nine tenths seen once; the top ten hold about 16%. The specimen was peripheral blood. The V and J genes are TRBV7-9 and TRBJ1-4, with a tentative D call TRBD1 (6 bases). This receptor was obtained from a male donor with acute or convalescent COVID-19. CDR3 DNA sequence: TGTGCCACCGCACAGGGACCTAATGAAAAACTGTTTTTT. Translating it yields CATAQGPNEKLFF.